The clone carrying this TCR beta chain was seen once. Authors' methods: Researchers report that nucleated cell counts were estimated from reference gene primer amplification. Profiled with immunoSEQ multiplex PCR; TCRdb holds only in-frame clones, not every one. That table furnishes V, J and clone size, whereas the DNA furnished D and trimming. Here the sample spans about 210,000 clones, 92% being singletons. This sample is drawn from a study of blood T cell repertoires in COVID-19. Whole-study context: The United States, Italy and Spain were the sources of the acute and convalescent COVID-19 samples. Sources were T cells, B-cell-depleted T cells, or PBMCs; the material itself was cDNA or gDNA.

V lost 9 bases and J lost 12, with 20 bases in between. The germline V gene encodes CDR1 KGHDR and CDR2 SFDVKD. There are 13 residues in the CDR3. The sequencing sample was made of peripheral blood. The chain combines TRBV24-1 with TRBJ2-1, with D tentatively TRBD1 (6 bases). The receptor was isolated from a man younger than 45 with acute or convalescent COVID-19. The DNA of the CDR3 is TGTGCCACCTTGGACATCCACGGGGACACGCAGTTCTTC. Its protein product is CATLDIHGDTQFF.